Below are 8 T cell receptor beta chains sequenced from a single sample in a study of regulatory T cells in long-lasting Graves disease. For TCR beta, libraries came from iRepertoire HTBI primers and Arm-PCR of CDR3 regions. TCRdb re-called the multiplex PCR reads with MiXCR, one entry per CDR3 protein. The sample yields 300,000 to 400,000 distinct CDR3 sequences, around 19% seen once. Documented time point: persistent/refractory GD, antithyroid drugs over 5 years with positive TRAb. Generation of the TCR library employed RNA extracted from PBMCs. The sequencing here drew on peripheral blood mononuclear cells (PBMCs), taken when the disease was refractory, from a patient treated with antithyroid drugs. These TCRs come from a female donor with Graves disease.

This clonotype was observed many times. This sequence joins TRBV3-1 and TRBJ2-5; D unresolved. CDR3 length: 12 residues. Germline V gene data show CDR1 as LGHDT and CDR2 as YNNKEL (reference sequence). V was clipped by 4 bases and J by 5 bases, with 8 bases between them. CDR3 sequence (DNA): TGTGCCAGCAGCCTACAGTGGGAGACCCAGTACTTC. This gives the protein CASSLQWETQYF.

This clonotype appeared many times. The gene calls are TRBV2 and TRBJ1-1; no firm D call. V shed 7 bases and J shed 0 bases, with 3 bases lying between them. The germline CDR1 and CDR2 sequences are SNHLY and FYNNEI. This CDR3 region has 11 residues. For the CDR3, the DNA is TGTGCCAGCAACGTGAACACTGAAGCTTTCTTT. It yields the protein CASNVNTEAFF.

In this sample, this clonotype turned up a few times. V usage is TRBV4-1 and J usage is TRBJ2-3; the D is unclear. The germline V gene encodes CDR1 MGHRA and CDR2 YSYEKL. The CDR3 length is 14 residues. Trimming shortened V by 1 base and J by 2 bases, and 7 bases separated the two germline ends. In nucleotides, the CDR3 is TGCGCCAGCAGCCAAGGACACTCCACAGATACGCAGTATTTT. Protein product: CASSQGHSTDTQYF.

This rearrangement joins TRBV6-1 to TRBJ2-7; 8 bases align to TRBD1. V lost 5 bases and J lost 4; bases outside the gene matches: 10. CDR1 and CDR2 from the germline V gene are MNHNS and SASEGT. The CDR3 loop spans 15 amino acids. The CDR3 region has the DNA TGTGCCAGCAGTCCACTAGGAGGACAGGGTTACGAGCAGTACTTC. Its translation is CASSPLGGQGYEQYF.

The sample holds many counts of this clonotype. The chain has TRBV7-9 and TRBJ1-1, with 10 bases that match TRBD1. J gave up 0 bases and V 5 bases, and 6 bases lay outside the gene matches. This CDR3 region has 16 residues. Per the germline V gene, CDR1 is SEHNR and CDR2 is FQNEAQ (reference sequence). The CDR3 coding sequence is TGTGCCAGCAGCCCGGTGACAGGGGGCGTGAACACTGAAGCTTTCTTT. Translation gives CASSPVTGGVNTEAFF.

This clonotype has a count of ten or more. The chain links TRBV29-1 to TRBJ2-7, with 10 bases fitting TRBD1. V dropped 2 bases and J dropped 4; count of bases not matched to a gene: 2. Germline CDR1 and CDR2: SQVTM and ANQGSEA. CDR3 length: 13 residues. In nucleotides, the CDR3 is TGCAGCGTTGAACGGACAGGGGGTTACGAGCAGTACTTC. Encoded protein: CSVERTGGYEQYF.

The CDR3 spells CATHVRTEAFF. The CDR3 bases are TGTGCCACCCACGTAAGGACTGAAGCTTTCTTT. The chain has TRBV25-1 and TRBJ1-1; D gene uncertain. The germline V gene encodes CDR1 MGHDK and CDR2 SYGVNS. The ends were cut back, 10 bases at V and 5 bases at J, with 11 bases in the middle. The CDR3 has 11 amino acids.

In its sample, this clonotype was seen many times. The CDR3 region has the DNA TGCGCCAGCAGCGTGCCCGAACGACCCAAAAACATTCAGTACTTC. This sequence encodes CASSVPERPKNIQYF. V and J are TRBV5-1 and TRBJ2-4; D unresolved. CDR1 and CDR2 (germline): SGHRS, YFSETQ. The CDR3 covers 15 residues. V lost 4 bases and J 2 bases, leaving 13 bases between the germline ends.